This T cell receptor (beta chain) came from a study of T cell changes during pregnancy in multiple sclerosis. Assay: immunoSEQ multiplex PCR; the TCRdb copy retains only in-frame clones and omits some. The sample includes around 80,000 clones, around 92% of them seen just once. This clone was found once. The clonotype originates from a female donor with multiple sclerosis, enrolled in a pregnancy study. The input for sequencing was peripheral blood, taken before pregnancy.

CDR3 in DNA: TGTGCCAGCAGTGGGACACTAGCGGGGGGGCCAGAGACCCAGTACTTC. Translation gives CASSGTLAGGPETQYF. The chain joins TRBV2 to TRBJ2-5; 13 positions match TRBD2. From germline, CDR1 is SNHLY and CDR2 FYNNEI. This CDR3 has 16 residues. Trimming at V came to 4 bases and at J to 4 bases, leaving 6 bases not matched to a gene.